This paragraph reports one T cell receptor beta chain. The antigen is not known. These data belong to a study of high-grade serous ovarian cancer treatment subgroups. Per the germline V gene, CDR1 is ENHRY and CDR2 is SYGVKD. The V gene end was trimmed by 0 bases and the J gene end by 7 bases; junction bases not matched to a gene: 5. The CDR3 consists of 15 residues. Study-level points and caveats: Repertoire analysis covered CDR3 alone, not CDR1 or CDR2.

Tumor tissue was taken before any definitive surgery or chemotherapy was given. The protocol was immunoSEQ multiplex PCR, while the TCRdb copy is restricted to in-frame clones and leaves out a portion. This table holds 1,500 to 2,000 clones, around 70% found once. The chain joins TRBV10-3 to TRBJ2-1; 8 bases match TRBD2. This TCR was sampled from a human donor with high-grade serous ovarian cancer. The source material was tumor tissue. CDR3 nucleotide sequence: TGTGCCATCAGTGAGTCGGGACTAGTCGTGAATGAGCAGTTCTTC. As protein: CAISESGLVVNEQFF.